These 2 T cell receptor beta chains came from one sample sequenced in a study of shared clonotypes between healthy human individuals. Some clones are missing from TCRdb's copy, which holds only in-frame ones; the method was immunoSEQ multiplex PCR. The profile shows approximately 1.4 million clones, under 99% of them singletons. The sequenced sample was naive CD4+ T cells sorted from blood. Subset given: CD45RA+ positively selected. Source of these receptors: a man aged 25-45 years in good health.

This clone was picked up one time. The CDR3 DNA is TGTGCCTGGCTCCCGCGAGGACAGTCGGTTACCTTC. Translated: CAWLPRGQSVTF. V is TRBV30 and J is TRBJ1-2, with a possible D match to TRBD1 (6 bases). Germline V gives CDR1 GTSNPN, CDR2 SVGIG (reference sequence). The ends were cut back, 5 bases at V and 14 bases at J, with 21 bases in the middle. CDR3 length equals 12 residues.

The V gene is TRBV10-2, the J gene TRBJ2-1, with 8 bases identical to TRBD1. Unmatched junction bases numbered 15, after V lost 6 bases and J lost 8 bases. Germline-derived CDR1 and CDR2 are WSHSY and SAAADI. The CDR3 length is 16 residues. The CDR3 DNA reads TGCGCCAGCAGGGGTTTGCAGGACAGGGAACGACATGAGCAGTTCTTC. The encoded protein is CASRGLQDRERHEQFF.